The source of this TCR beta chain is a study of monozygotic twins with inflammatory bowel disease. Study-level results: In these data, no single strong IBD-associated signal or clonotype received support.

The CDR3 extends over 17 amino acids. The germline V gene encodes CDR1 LGHDT and CDR2 YNNKEL (reference sequence). A word on this clonotype: The antigen is unknown.

For every TCR library, around 3,700 ng of total RNA was used. TCRdb reprocessed the 5' RACE reads and stores each CDR3 protein as one record, lacking DNA. The ten most abundant clones cover 1.5% to 2% of a sample with a few hundred thousand distinct CDR3 sequences. Blood was collected, around 2.7 ml per donor. Total RNA isolation used whole blood (no T cell sorting was performed). The origin of this receptor is a human donor with ulcerative colitis or Crohn's disease, or a healthy co-twin of an affected twin (not recorded which). Sequencing was performed on blood. This chain connects TRBV3-1 to TRBJ1-2; the D call of TRBD1 rests on TCRdb alone, since no DNA is present to check it. CDR3 in amino acids: CASSQEGQSYPNYGYTF.